The clone carrying this TCR beta chain was counted ten times or more. Antigen: not known. The CDR3 has 15 amino acids. Per germline, CDR1 LGHDT and CDR2 YNNKEL (reference sequence). V lost 4 bases, J lost 0 bases, and 13 bases lay in between. This sample is drawn from a study of molecular identifiers for immune sequencing clone quantification. Findings and limits, study-wide: One cell's worth of spiked Jurkat TCR RNA was reportedly detectable among one million naive cells.

RNA fractions of 10%, 30% or 50% and about 17,000 to 1,000,000 sorted cells were the source of naive CD8 libraries. A CD8+CD4-CCR7+CD45RA+ phenotype served as the sorting definition for naive CD8 T cells. Methods described previously were used for bulk TCR libraries, and listed TCR primers were applied. TCRdb processed the PCR reads anew with MiXCR; each CDR3 protein has one entry. The table includes fewer than 350,000 distinct CDR3 sequences, about 22% detected once. The chain has TRBV3-1 and TRBJ2-7, with a weak D call TRBD2 (5 bases). This receptor was obtained from a human donor in good health. Some libraries in this study had Jurkat cell RNA spiked in. Sequencing used naive CD8+ T cells from blood, with Jurkat cell RNA spiked in. Subset of the sample: FACS-sorted CD8+CD4-CCR7+CD45RA+ naive T cells. CDR3: CASSPQAGRSYEQYF. The CDR3 DNA reads as TGTGCCAGCAGCCCCCAGGCGGGTCGCTCCTACGAGCAGTACTTC.